This T cell receptor (beta chain) appears in the sequencing data of a study of CD8 T cells in ankylosing spondylitis. Overall study results and limits: Earlier studies detected some motif variants in reactive arthritis synovial fluid and blood.

Trimming left V 1 base short and J 2 bases short, with 8 bases between. The germline V gene encodes CDR1 SEHNR and CDR2 FQNEAQ (reference sequence). This CDR3 contains 14 residues. This clonotype has a count of ten or more. Its antigen remains unidentified. TCRdb recomputed calls from the 5' RACE reads with MiXCR, one row per CDR3 protein. Of fewer than 250,000 distinct CDR3 sequences listed, more than 9% were seen once; the top ten hold about 19%. The TCR comes from a male donor with ankylosing spondylitis or in good health (not recorded which). V and J are TRBV7-9 and TRBJ1-1, with no clear D. Material for sequencing was blood, either unsorted or a sorted T cell fraction (not recorded which). As DNA, the CDR3 is TGTGCCAGCAGCTTAGAGAGCAGAAACACTGAAGCTTTCTTT. Protein: CASSLESRNTEAFF.